A single sample is the source of the 21 T cell receptor beta chains below, sequenced in a study of Ad26.COV2.S vaccination and SARS-CoV-2 variants. Clones were read by immunoSEQ multiplex PCR, and TCRdb kept only the in-frame ones, dropping some. The sample contains hundreds of thousands of clones, roughly 89% of which appear only once. Treatment given: 15 to 20 received Ad26.COV2.S at low or high dose, single or two shots; about 5 received placebo; per-sample allocation not given. On day 63 after the first injection, vaccine and placebo recipients gave samples. Sample: peripheral blood, taken in a trial of Ad26.COV2.S vaccine versus placebo. These receptors all stem from a person between 18 and 65 years old who received the Ad26.COV2.S COVID-19 vaccine or a placebo.

V gene TRBV7-2 combines with J gene TRBJ2-1; possibly TRBD2 for D (7 bases). This CDR3 region has 15 residues. V lost 2 bases and J 9 bases, leaving 17 bases between the germline ends. The V gene's germline CDR1 is SGHTA and CDR2 FQGNSA. The CDR3: CASSLSAGASGEQFF. The CDR3 bases are TGTGCCAGCAGCTTATCCGCGGGGGCCTCTGGTGAGCAGTTCTTC. Full variable domain (rest looked up from reference TRBV7-2 and TRBJ2-1): GAGVSQSPSNKVTEKGKDVELRCDPISGHTALYWYRQSLGQGLEFLIYFQGNSAPDKSGLPSDRFSAERTGGSVSTLTIQRTQQEDSAVYLCASSLSAGASGEQFFGPGTRLTVL.

V is TRBV5-1 and J is TRBJ2-1, with 14 bases matching TRBD2. The germline gives CDR1 SGHRS, CDR2 YFSETQ. V was pared by 0 bases and J by 8 bases, with 4 bases of the junction left unmatched. The CDR3 runs to 16 residues. CDR3 amino acids: CASSLGLAGGLDEQFF. CDR3 bases: TGCGCCAGCAGCTTGGGACTAGCGGGAGGGTTGGATGAGCAGTTCTTC. The full variable domain, with the rest looked up from reference TRBV5-1 and TRBJ2-1, is KAGVTQTPRYLIKTRGQQVTLSCSPISGHRSVSWYQQTPGQGLQFLFEYFSETQRNKGNFPGRFSGRQFSNSRSEMNVSTLELGDSALYLCASSLGLAGGLDEQFFGPGTRLTVL.

V is TRBV27 and J is TRBJ1-4; a weak D match, TRBD1 (6 bases). CDR1 is MNHEY and CDR2 is SMNVEV in the germline V gene (reference sequence). There are 14 residues in the CDR3. V gave up 5 bases and J gave up 2 bases, with 9 bases separating them. The CDR3 DNA sequence: TGTGCCAGCAGTCACACAGGGACTAATGAAAAACTGTTTTTT. Its translation: CASSHTGTNEKLFF.

CDR3 DNA: TGTGCCAGTTCCTGGACAGAAGGGCGAGATACGCAGTATTTT. Translated, it gives CASSWTEGRDTQYF. The gene calls are TRBV27 and TRBJ2-3; D is possibly TRBD1 (6 bases). Germline CDR1 reads MNHEY; CDR2 reads SMNVEV (reference sequence). CDR3 length equals 14 residues. Deletions cut 9 bases from V and 5 bases from J, with 18 bases between.

The V call is TRBV11-3, the J call TRBJ2-5, with a possible D match to TRBD2 (6 bases). V was shortened by 4 bases and J by 4 bases, with 16 bases between the two germline ends. The CDR3 is 15 amino acids. Germline CDR1 and CDR2: SGHNT and YENEEA. For the CDR3, the DNA is TGTGCCAGCAGCTCCCAAGGGCGGGGAGGAGAGACCCAGTACTTC. It is translated as CASSSQGRGGETQYF.

The genes are TRBV29-1 and TRBJ2-7, with a possible D match to TRBD1 (6 bases). The V end lost 3 bases, the J end lost 1 base, and 13 bases lay between the germline ends. Germline-derived CDR1 and CDR2 are SQVTM and ANQGSEA. This CDR3 has 14 amino acids. CDR3 bases: TGCAGCGTTGACTACAGGGTTCCGTCCTACGAGCAGTACGTC. Its protein is CSVDYRVPSYEQYV.

The V call is TRBV18, the J call TRBJ2-7; D could derive from TRBD1 or TRBD2 (6 bases each). CDR1 KGHSH and CDR2 LQKENI come from the germline V gene. V was cut by 4 bases and J by 2 bases, with 15 bases left in between. This CDR3 has 15 amino acids. The CDR3 spells CASSRDMGGPYEQYV. DNA for the CDR3: TGTGCCAGCTCACGAGACATGGGGGGCCCCTACGAGCAGTACGTC.

The V gene is TRBV11-2, the J gene TRBJ2-3; D remains ambiguous. Germline assignment: CDR1 SGHAT and CDR2 FQNNGV. V was clipped by 4 bases and J by 5 bases, with 10 bases between them. The CDR3 runs to 13 residues. CDR3 protein: CASSSYLGDTQYF. The CDR3 DNA reads TGTGCCAGCAGCTCCTATTTGGGAGATACGCAGTATTTT.

This clone was seen more than once but under ten times. The rearrangement uses TRBV5-5 and TRBJ2-2; D is unresolved. V was pared by 0 bases and J by 4 bases, with 10 bases between. CDR1 is SGHKS, CDR2 YYEKEE, per germline (reference sequence). The CDR3 contains 15 residues. The CDR3 loop is CASSLVGGVTGELFF. The CDR3 region has the DNA TGTGCCAGCAGCTTGGTTGGTGGCGTCACCGGGGAGCTGTTTTTT.

The CDR3, as DNA: TGTGCCAGTTTGAACCCCGGGCCGCAAATCCCCTCTGGAAACACCATATATTTT. It yields the protein CASLNPGPQIPSGNTIYF. This sequence joins TRBV19 and TRBJ1-3, with unresolved D. This CDR3 contains 18 residues. Per the germline V gene, CDR1 is LNHDA and CDR2 is SQIVND (reference sequence). The V end was cut by 8 bases, the J end by 0 bases, with 23 bases between.

This sequence joins TRBV4-1 and TRBJ2-7; 11 bases line up with TRBD2. Trimming took 2 bases from V and 7 from J; bases not matched to a gene: 7. The CDR3 runs to 15 residues. Germline V lookup: CDR1 MGHRA, CDR2 YSYEKL. CDR3 in DNA: TGCGCCAGCAGCCAATTCCTAGCGGGGGGAGAGGAGCAGTACTTC. Encoded protein: CASSQFLAGGEEQYF.

CDR3 bases: TGCGCCAGCAGCCCCCGACAGGGACCGAAGAACGAGCAGTACTTC. This gives the protein CASSPRQGPKNEQYF. The V call is TRBV5-1, the J call TRBJ2-7, with 7 bases identical to TRBD1. Germline assignment: CDR1 SGHRS and CDR2 YFSETQ. Trimming cost V 4 bases and J 5 bases; bases outside gene matches: 12. The CDR3 loop spans 15 amino acids.

This chain uses TRBV5-1 with TRBJ1-3, with D possibly matching TRBD1 (5 bases). V lost 6 bases and J lost 0, with 10 bases in between. The CDR3 contains 14 residues. Germline V gene sequence: CDR1 SGHRS, CDR2 YFSETQ. The CDR3 reads CASNSTASGNTIYF. In nucleotides, the CDR3 is TGCGCCAGCAACTCGACAGCCTCTGGAAACACCATATATTTT.

The V gene is TRBV11-2, the J gene TRBJ2-1; D is ambiguous. Germline values: CDR1 SGHAT, CDR2 FQNNGV. The CDR3 covers 15 residues. Trimming left V 3 bases short and J 0 bases short, with 9 bases between. CDR3 in amino acids: CASSLYVSSYNEQFF. DNA of the CDR3: TGTGCCAGCAGCTTGTACGTGAGCTCCTACAATGAGCAGTTCTTC.

The V and J genes are TRBV30 and TRBJ1-6, with D maybe TRBD1 (5 bases). CDR3 length: 13 amino acids. The germline V gene encodes CDR1 GTSNPN and CDR2 SVGIG (reference sequence). Trimming cost V 2 bases and J 10 bases, with 12 bases left between them. Here the CDR3 reads CAWSMAGESPLHF. The CDR3 DNA is TGTGCCTGGAGTATGGCGGGGGAATCACCCCTCCACTTT.

The chain is built from TRBV14 and TRBJ2-1; D tentatively reads TRBD1 or TRBD2 (5 bases each). Germline CDR1 SGHDN, CDR2 FVKESK. Trimming left V 5 bases short and J 2 bases short, with 10 bases between. The CDR3 sequence is 14 residues long. CDR3: CASSYVGAYNEQFF. CDR3 nucleotides: TGTGCCAGCAGCTACGTGGGGGCCTACAATGAGCAGTTCTTC.

This sequence joins TRBV11-2 and TRBJ2-1; 9 nucleotides match TRBD2. Germline trimming cut 1 base from V and 4 bases from J; bases unmatched to any gene: 11. The germline V gene has CDR1 SGHAT and CDR2 FQNNGV. CDR3 length equals 18 residues. This CDR3 reads CASSLVPLGSGGYNEQFF. Here the CDR3 DNA reads TGTGCCAGCAGCTTAGTCCCTCTAGGTAGCGGGGGATACAATGAGCAGTTCTTC. Drawing the rest from reference TRBV11-2 and TRBJ2-1, the complete variable domain is EAGVAQSPRYKIIEKRQSVAFWCNPISGHATLYWYQQILGQGPKLLIQFQNNGVVDDSQLPKDRFSAERLKGVDSTLKIQPAKLEDSAVYLCASSLVPLGSGGYNEQFFGPGTRLTVL.

J is TRBJ1-2 and V is TRBV11-1; TRBD1 agrees at 9 bases. The CDR3 extends over 13 amino acids. Unmatched junction bases numbered 2, after V lost 5 bases and J lost 4 bases. From germline, CDR1 is SGHAT and CDR2 FQDESV (reference sequence). CDR3 sequence: CASSRTGVYGYTF. The CDR3 DNA is TGTGCCAGCAGCCGGACAGGGGTCTATGGCTACACCTTC.

V is TRBV6-6 and J is TRBJ1-4; D not certain. Germline assignment: CDR1 MNHNY and CDR2 SVGAGI (reference sequence). This CDR3 spans 15 amino acids. The ends were cut back, 6 bases at V and 0 bases at J, with 11 bases in the middle. CDR3 nucleotides: TGTGCCAGCAGATCCGTCGGAGCAACTAATGAAAAACTGTTTTTT. Translating gives CASRSVGATNEKLFF.

This clone was found a few times. V usage is TRBV7-8 and J usage is TRBJ1-1; the D gene is possibly TRBD1 (6 bases). CDR1 and CDR2 from the germline V gene are SGHVS and FQNEAQ. This CDR3 is built from 13 residues. V was clipped by 5 bases and J by 7 bases, with 14 bases between them. CDR3 amino acids: CASSLNRVGEAFF. The CDR3 region has the DNA TGTGCCAGCAGCCTAAACAGGGTAGGTGAAGCTTTCTTT.

In its sample, this clone was seen a few times. The chain combines TRBV4-1 with TRBJ2-2; a possible D gene is TRBD2 (6 bases). Trimming shortened V by 4 bases and J by 2 bases, and 17 bases separated the two germline ends. CDR3 length: 17 amino acids. CDR1 is MGHRA and CDR2 is YSYEKL in the germline V gene. The CDR3 is CASSRQTRGSNTGELFF. CDR3 DNA: TGCGCCAGCAGCCGACAAACCCGGGGGAGCAACACCGGGGAGCTGTTTTTT.